This T cell receptor (beta chain) derives from a study of sequential checkpoint blockade in melanoma. Study-wide context: Both treatment sequences were followed by maintenance nivolumab. More than 20 patients had matched tumor biopsies before treatment and at week 13 after nivolumab or ipilimumab alone. TCRβ was sequenced from DNA of approximately 92 pretreatment tumors. Notes on the study in general: In arm A, pretreatment tumor clonality was associated with response.

Sequencing was performed with immunoSEQ multiplex PCR; in TCRdb, only in-frame clones are kept and a portion is missing. The sample has 3,000 to 4,000 clones, 15% to 20% seen once; the top ten hold around 22%. As for this clone: The antigen is not known.

The treatment was: randomized to nivolumab then ipilimumab (arm A) or the reverse (arm B). Germline lookup yields CDR1 SGHNT and CDR2 YENEEA. Trimming took 5 bases from V and 4 from J; bases not matched to a gene: 7. The CDR3 runs to 14 residues. This clonotype was obtained from a human donor with melanoma. Specimen: tumor tissue (inferred from file names), collected from a patient given nivolumab and ipilimumab in sequence. J is TRBJ2-7 and V is TRBV11-3; 8 positions agree with TRBD1. The CDR3 nucleotides are TGTGCCAGCAGCATAAGGGACAGGAGTTACGAGCAGTACTTC. Amino acids: CASSIRDRSYEQYF.